This T cell receptor beta chain was sequenced for a study of blood T cell repertoires in COVID-19. Study-wide context: Donors in the United States, Italy and Spain gave samples during acute or convalescent COVID-19. PBMCs, B-cell-depleted T cells, or T cells provided the cDNA or gDNA that made up the material.

The junction had 10 bases not matched to a gene; V was cut back by 6 bases and J by 3 bases. This CDR3 has 16 amino acids. Germline V gives CDR1 LNHDA, CDR2 SQIVND (reference sequence). Original processing methods: For nucleated cells, counts were estimated from reference gene primer amplification. The data were produced by immunoSEQ multiplex PCR, yet TCRdb's version contains in-frame clones alone and is incomplete. That table is the source of V, J and clone size, and D and trimming were worked out from the DNA. The top ten clones hold about 4% of a sample with 90,000 to 150,000 clones, about 79% of them seen once.

This TCR was sampled from a woman aged 80 or over with acute or convalescent COVID-19. The V and J genes are TRBV19 and TRBJ1-1; 10 positions match TRBD1. The specimen was peripheral blood. CDR3 amino acids: CASRDRGQSGDTEAFF. The CDR3 bases are TGTGCCAGTAGAGACAGGGGGCAGTCTGGAGACACTGAAGCTTTCTTT. Full variable domain (missing parts from reference TRBV19 and TRBJ1-1): DGGITQSPKYLFRKEGQNVTLSCEQNLNHDAMYWYRQDPGQGLRLIYYSQIVNDFQKGDIAEGYSVSREKKESFPLTVTSAQKNPTAFYLCASRDRGQSGDTEAFFGQGTRLTVV.